The subject of this entry is one T cell receptor (beta chain). Its antigen is as yet unknown. Staff drew approximately 9.1 milliliters of peripheral blood from each donor. From germline, CDR1 is MDHEN and CDR2 SYDVKM. The CDR3 runs 15 residues. The ends were cut back, 3 bases at V and 3 bases at J, with 12 bases in the middle. This specimen comes from a study of blood T cells in healthy people across ages. In the study overall: Template-switching capture recovered about one barcoded beta molecule per two T cells. Overall study findings and caveats: The authors considered diversity estimates from one million T cells to be underestimates.

A second PCR of about 7 to 12 cycles used a sample-barcoded 5' primer and a J-beta primer mix. Each cDNA molecule was tagged by a template-switch adaptor with 12 random nucleotides. TCRdb re-derived calls from the 5' RACE reads in MiXCR, one entry per CDR3 protein. The sample consists of 850,000 to 1,300,000 distinct CDR3 sequences, 45% of them appearing once. V gene TRBV28 combines with J gene TRBJ2-4, with D possibly being TRBD2 (5 bases). The receptor's source is a woman aged 60 to 75 in good health. The sample was blood. Written as DNA, the CDR3 is TGTGCCAGCAGTTTCATGGGGAGCGGCAAAAACATTCAGTACTTC. Its translation: CASSFMGSGKNIQYF. The full variable domain, in which reference TRBV28 and TRBJ2-4 provide the parts outside the CDR3, is DVKVTQSSRYLVKRTGEKVFLECVQDMDHENMFWYRQDPGLGLRLIYFSYDVKMKEKGDIPEGYSVSREKKERFSLILESASTNQTSMYLCASSFMGSGKNIQYFGAGTRLSVL.